This T cell receptor (beta chain) was found in a study of shared clonotypes between healthy human individuals. The CDR3 is 12 amino acids. Germline loops: CDR1 SNHLY, CDR2 FYNNEI. The V end lost 3 bases, the J end lost 5 bases, and 7 bases lay between the germline ends. Details on this clone: No antigen is known for it. Other DNA sequences from this sample encode an identical CDR3 as well.

General observations from the study: Non-shared clonotypes had lower generation probabilities than those shared by all four donors.

The authors split each subset's genomic DNA evenly across several immunoSEQ plates. Clones were read by immunoSEQ multiplex PCR, and TCRdb kept only the in-frame ones, dropping some. The sample has about a million clones, 77% seen once; the top ten hold 0.7% to 0.95%. Every one of the donors was a Caucasian adult that lived in Nashville, Tennessee. CD4+ cells were split into CD45RA+ naive and CD45RA-negative memory subsets. The V and J genes are TRBV2 and TRBJ2-5, with unresolved D. The origin of this receptor is a man younger than 30 in good health. Some clones in this sample may be carry-over from other donors' samples. The sequenced sample consisted of memory CD4+ T cells from PBMCs. Subset in this sample: CD45RA-negative fraction. CDR3 sequence reads: CASSEGGETQYF. CDR3 DNA sequence: TGTGCCAGCAGTGAGGGCGGCGAGACCCAGTACTTC.